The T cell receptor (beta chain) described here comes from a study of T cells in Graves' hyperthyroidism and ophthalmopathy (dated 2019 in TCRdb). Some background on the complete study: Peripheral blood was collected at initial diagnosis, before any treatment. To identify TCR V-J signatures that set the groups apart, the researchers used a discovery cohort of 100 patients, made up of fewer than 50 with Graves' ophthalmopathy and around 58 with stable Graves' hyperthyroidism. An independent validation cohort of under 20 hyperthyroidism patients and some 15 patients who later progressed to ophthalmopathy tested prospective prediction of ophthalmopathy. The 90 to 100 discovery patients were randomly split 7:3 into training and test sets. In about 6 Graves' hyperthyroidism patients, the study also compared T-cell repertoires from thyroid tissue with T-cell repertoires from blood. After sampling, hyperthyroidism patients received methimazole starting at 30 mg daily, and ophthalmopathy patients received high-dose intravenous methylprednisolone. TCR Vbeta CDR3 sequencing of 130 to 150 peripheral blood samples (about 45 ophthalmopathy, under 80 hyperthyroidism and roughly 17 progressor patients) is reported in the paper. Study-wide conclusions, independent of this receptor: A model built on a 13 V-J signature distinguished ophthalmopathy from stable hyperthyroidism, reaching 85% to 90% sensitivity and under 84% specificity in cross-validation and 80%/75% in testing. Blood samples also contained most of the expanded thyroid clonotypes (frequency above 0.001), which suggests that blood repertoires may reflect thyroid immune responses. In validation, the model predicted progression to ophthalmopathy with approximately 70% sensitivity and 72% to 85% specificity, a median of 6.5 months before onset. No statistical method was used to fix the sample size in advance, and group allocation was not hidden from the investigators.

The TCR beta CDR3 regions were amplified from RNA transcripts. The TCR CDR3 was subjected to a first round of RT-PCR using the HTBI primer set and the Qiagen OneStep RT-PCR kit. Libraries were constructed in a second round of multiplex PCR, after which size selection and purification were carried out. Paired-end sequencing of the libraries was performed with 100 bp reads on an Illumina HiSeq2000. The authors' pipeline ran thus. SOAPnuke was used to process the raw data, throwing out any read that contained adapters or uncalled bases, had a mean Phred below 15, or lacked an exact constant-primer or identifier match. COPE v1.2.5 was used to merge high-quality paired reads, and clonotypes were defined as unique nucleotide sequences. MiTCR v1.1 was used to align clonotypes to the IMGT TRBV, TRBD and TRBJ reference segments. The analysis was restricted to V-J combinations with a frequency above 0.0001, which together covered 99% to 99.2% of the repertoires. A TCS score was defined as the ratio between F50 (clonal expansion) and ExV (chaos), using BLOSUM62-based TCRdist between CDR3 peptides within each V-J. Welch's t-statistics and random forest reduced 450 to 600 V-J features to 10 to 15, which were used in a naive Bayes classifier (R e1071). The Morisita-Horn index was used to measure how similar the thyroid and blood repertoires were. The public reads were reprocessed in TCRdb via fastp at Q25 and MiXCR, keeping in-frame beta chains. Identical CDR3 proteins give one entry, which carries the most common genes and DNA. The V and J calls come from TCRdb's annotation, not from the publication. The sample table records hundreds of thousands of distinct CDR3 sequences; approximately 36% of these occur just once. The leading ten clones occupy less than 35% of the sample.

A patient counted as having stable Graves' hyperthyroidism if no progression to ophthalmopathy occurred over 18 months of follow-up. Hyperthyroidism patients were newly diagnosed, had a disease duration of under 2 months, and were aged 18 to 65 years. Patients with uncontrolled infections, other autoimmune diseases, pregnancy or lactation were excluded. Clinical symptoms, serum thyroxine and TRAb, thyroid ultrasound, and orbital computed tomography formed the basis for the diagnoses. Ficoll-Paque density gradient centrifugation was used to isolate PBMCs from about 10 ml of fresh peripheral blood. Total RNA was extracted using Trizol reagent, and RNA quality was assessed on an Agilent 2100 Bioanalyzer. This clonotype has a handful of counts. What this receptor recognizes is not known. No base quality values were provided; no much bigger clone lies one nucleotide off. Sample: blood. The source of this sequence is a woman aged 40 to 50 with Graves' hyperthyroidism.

The DNA sequence follows: TGTGCCAGCAGCCAATCTGGACTAGCGGGGGCCACCGGGGAGCTGTTTTTT. Translation gives CASSQSGLAGATGELFF. This chain is built from TRBV4-2 and TRBJ2-2; 13 central bases correspond to TRBD2. The germline V gene yields LGHNA for CDR1 and YNFKEQ for CDR2. Trimming accounts for 2 bases at V and 4 bases at J, while the number of junction bases matched to no gene is 4. Spanning cysteine to phenylalanine, the CDR3 consists of 17 amino acids. Here the CDR3 DNA is all that survives: 51 bases in frame from base 1.